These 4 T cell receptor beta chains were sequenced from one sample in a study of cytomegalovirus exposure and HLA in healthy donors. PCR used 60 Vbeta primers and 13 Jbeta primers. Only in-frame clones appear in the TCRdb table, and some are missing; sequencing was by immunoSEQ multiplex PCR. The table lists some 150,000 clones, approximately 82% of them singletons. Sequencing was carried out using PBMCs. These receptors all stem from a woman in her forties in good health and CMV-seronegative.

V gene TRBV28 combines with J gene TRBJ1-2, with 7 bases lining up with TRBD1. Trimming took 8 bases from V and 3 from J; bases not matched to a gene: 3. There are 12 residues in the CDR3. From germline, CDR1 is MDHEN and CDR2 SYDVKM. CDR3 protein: CASRQGDYGYTF. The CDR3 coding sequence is TGTGCCAGCCGACAGGGAGACTATGGCTACACCTTC.

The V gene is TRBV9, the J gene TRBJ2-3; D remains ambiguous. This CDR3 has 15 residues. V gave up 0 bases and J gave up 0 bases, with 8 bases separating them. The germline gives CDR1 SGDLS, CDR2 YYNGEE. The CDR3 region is CASSVAPVSTDTQYF. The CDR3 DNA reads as TGTGCCAGCAGCGTAGCTCCCGTTAGCACAGATACGCAGTATTTT.

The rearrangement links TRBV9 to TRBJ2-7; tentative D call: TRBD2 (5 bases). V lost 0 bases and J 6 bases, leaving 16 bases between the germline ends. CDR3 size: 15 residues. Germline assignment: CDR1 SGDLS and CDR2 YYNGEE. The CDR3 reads CASSVGPRAPSEQYF. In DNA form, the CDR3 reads TGTGCCAGCAGCGTAGGGCCGAGGGCGCCCAGCGAGCAGTACTTC.

The CDR3 region has the DNA TGCGCCAGCAGCATAGGGGGACTAAATCTTGGGGGCTACACCTTC. Protein product: CASSIGGLNLGGYTF. V and J are TRBV5-1 and TRBJ1-2; D possibly corresponds to TRBD1 (6 bases). The germline gives CDR1 SGHRS, CDR2 YFSETQ. The CDR3 has 15 residues. Trimming removed 4 bases at V and 8 bases at J, with 21 bases between.